This T cell receptor (beta chain) was observed in a study of blood T cell repertoires in COVID-19. As for the study in general: Spain, Italy and the United States supplied samples that represented acute and convalescent COVID-19.

Per the authors' pipeline: Reference gene primers were amplified, and this amplification served to estimate nucleated cell counts. Data came from immunoSEQ multiplex PCR; TCRdb stores just in-frame clones and leaves some out. That table is the source of V, J and clone size, and D and trimming were worked out from the DNA. The sample has about 47,000 clones, roughly 89% seen once. The CDR3 totals 14 residues. The germline gives CDR1 SNHLY, CDR2 FYNNEI. V shed 6 bases and J shed 8 bases, with 19 bases lying between them. The source material was peripheral blood. V is TRBV2 and J is TRBJ1-1; no firm D call. The receptor's source is an elderly man with active or convalescent COVID-19. DNA for the CDR3: TGTGCCAGCAGCGACGAGGCGCCCAGACCCGAAGCTTTCTTT. Its protein product is CASSDEAPRPEAFF.